These 17 T cell receptor beta chains were all obtained from the same sample, sequenced in a study of control samples from healthy donors and cancer patients (dated by TCRdb to about 2020). Receptor amplification or capture employed the immunoSEQ multiplex PCR assay. Entries here come from immuneACCESS through TCRdb and include only in-frame sequences with V and J called. Some clones fail to appear in such tables; in the studies checked, an unresolved V gene covers under half of the shortfall, and the cause of the remainder is unknown. This sample has 57,000 or so clones in its table, and around 94% of those were observed once. Clones ranked in the top ten supply about 4% of the sample. What was sequenced was blood. These receptors originate from a man younger than 45 in good health.

The rearrangement uses TRBV25-1 and TRBJ1-3; no reliable D call. Germline loops: CDR1 MGHDK, CDR2 SYGVNS. Trimming stripped 6 bases from V and 5 bases from J, with 11 bases between. This CDR3 has 13 amino acids. CDR3 residues: CASRSNSRNTIYF. CDR3 bases: TGTGCCAGCAGATCTAACAGCAGAAACACCATATATTTT.

The V call is TRBV3-1 (or the pseudogene TRBV3-2), the J call TRBJ2-1; possible D gene TRBD2, 6 bases. With 3 bases removed from V and 7 bases from J, the gap between germline ends came to 16 bases. Germline V gene data show CDR1 as LGHDT and CDR2 as YNNKEL (reference sequence). This CDR3 is 15 amino acids long. Here the CDR3 DNA reads TGTGCCAGCAGCCACTGGACCTGGGGAGGTAATGAGCAGTTCTTC. It is translated as CASSHWTWGGNEQFF.

The chain couples TRBV29-1 to TRBJ1-1; no reliable D call. This CDR3 has 12 amino acids. Germline loops: CDR1 SQVTM, CDR2 ANQGSEA. V was clipped by 6 bases and J by 1 base, with 9 bases between them. CDR3 sequence: CSVSEGNTEAFF. CDR3 sequence (DNA): TGCAGCGTGTCCGAGGGGAACACTGAAGCTTTCTTT.

The chain employs TRBV6-1 and TRBJ2-3, with TRBD1 as a possible D gene (5 bases). Germline-derived CDR1 and CDR2 are MNHNS and SASEGT. The V gene lost 0 bases and the J gene lost 2 bases, with 9 bases spanning the gap. The CDR3 is 15 amino acids. DNA of the CDR3: TGTGCCAGCAGTGAAGCGGCAGGGTTCACAGATACGCAGTATTTT. Its translation: CASSEAAGFTDTQYF.

V is TRBV5-1 and J is TRBJ1-2; TRBD1 matches at 9 bases. After removal of 4 bases from V and 4 bases from J, the junction contained 2 bases not matched to a gene. The CDR3 length is 13 residues. From germline, CDR1 is SGHRS and CDR2 YFSETQ. The chain's CDR3 is CASSPGQGYGYTF. In DNA form, the CDR3 reads TGCGCCAGCAGCCCGGGACAGGGCTATGGCTACACCTTC.

This clone was observed once. Other DNA sequences from this sample encode an identical CDR3 as well. J is TRBJ1-1 and V is TRBV18; D gene unclear. In germline, CDR1 is KGHSH, CDR2 LQKENI. Trimming stripped 3 bases from V and 1 base from J, with 6 bases between. The CDR3 runs 13 residues. CDR3 sequence: CASSPGGNTEAFF. The CDR3 bases are TGTGCCAGCTCACCGGGCGGGAACACTGAAGCTTTCTTT.

The J gene is TRBJ2-2, the V gene TRBV5-4; D ambiguous. Germline-derived CDR1 and CDR2 are SGHNT and YYREEE (reference sequence). The CDR3 is 14 amino acids. The ends were cut back, 8 bases at V and 2 bases at J, with 13 bases in the middle. The DNA of the CDR3 is TGTGCCAGTAGGCCGGCTACCAACACCGGGGAGCTGTTTTTT. This translates into CASRPATNTGELFF.

The chain has TRBV30 and TRBJ1-6; TRBD1 matches 7 bases. The CDR3 sequence is 15 residues long. Germline V gives CDR1 GTSNPN, CDR2 SVGIG (reference sequence). V lost 3 bases, J lost 7 bases, and 9 bases stayed unmatched. CDR3 DNA sequence: TGTGCCTGGAGGGAGGACAGGTTCTCGAATTCACCCCTCCACTTT. Protein sequence: CAWREDRFSNSPLHF.

The chain recombines TRBV9 with TRBJ1-1, with D unresolved. V was pared by 0 bases and J by 3 bases, with 9 bases between. The CDR3 is 14 amino acids. Germline V gene sequence: CDR1 SGDLS, CDR2 YYNGEE. DNA for the CDR3: TGTGCCAGCAGCGTAGTGCCGGAATACACTGAAGCTTTCTTT. This gives the protein CASSVVPEYTEAFF.

This chain joins TRBV6-6 and TRBJ2-1; tentatively, D is TRBD1 or TRBD2 (5 bases each). CDR1 MNHNY and CDR2 SVGAGI come from the germline V gene (reference sequence). The length of the CDR3 is 14 residues. V lost 4 bases and J lost 10, with 17 bases in between. This CDR3 is CASSSHRDANEQFF. CDR3 nucleotides: TGTGCCAGCAGTTCCCACCGGGACGCCAACGAGCAGTTCTTC.

This clone has only a few counts. The chain links TRBV12-3 or TRBV12-4 to TRBJ2-7, with D hard to call. This CDR3 contains 12 residues. V was shortened by 1 base and J by 3 bases, with 4 bases between the two germline ends. This chain's CDR3 is CASSLENYEQYF. For the CDR3, the DNA is TGTGCCAGCAGTTTAGAGAACTACGAGCAGTACTTC.

The chain joins TRBV6-5 to TRBJ2-7, with D possibly TRBD1 on 6 matching bases. Trimming took 6 bases from V and 4 from J, leaving 16 bases between them. Germline CDR1 is MNHEY and CDR2 is SVGAGI. CDR3 length equals 14 residues. In nucleotides, the CDR3 is TGTGCCAGCAGGAGAGAAAACAGGGTTTACGAGCAGTACTTC. Protein: CASRRENRVYEQYF.

This clone was counted once. The chain is built from TRBV21-1 and TRBJ1-4; the DNA was not compared with TRBD1, the D call given in the table. TRBV21-1 is termed a pseudogene. The CDR3 sequence is 19 residues long. CDR3 residues: CASSKERQELDATNEKLFF. The CDR3 bases are TGTGCCAGCAGCAAAGAGCGACAGGAACTAGATGCAACTAATGAAAAACTGTTTTTT.

The chain joins TRBV7-2 to TRBJ1-6; TRBD1 matches at 7 bases. V lost 5 bases to trimming and J lost 10 bases; unmatched junction nucleotides: 14. CDR1 SGHTA and CDR2 FQGNSA come from the germline V gene. This CDR3 is 16 amino acids long. CDR3 DNA: TGTGCCAGCAGCCCCTCCGACAGGGAACCAAGGTCACCCCTCCACTTT. Protein sequence: CASSPSDREPRSPLHF.

This chain joins TRBV21-1 and TRBJ1-5. TRBV21-1 is a listed pseudogene. The CDR3 runs to 13 residues. CDR3 nucleotide sequence: TGTGCCAGCGGGGGGGGATTCAATCAGCCCCAGCATTTT. Protein product: CASGGGFNQPQHF.

This chain uses TRBV7-2 with TRBJ2-7; D unclear. V was clipped by 4 bases and J by 0 bases, with 16 bases between them. From germline, CDR1 is SGHTA and CDR2 FQGNSA. The CDR3 sequence is 16 residues long. The DNA of the CDR3 is TGTGCCAGCAGCTCCGTAATTGAGGACCTCTCCTACGAGCAGTACTTC. Amino acids: CASSSVIEDLSYEQYF.

The chain has TRBV14 and TRBJ2-2; D remains unclear. V shed 0 bases and J shed 5 bases, with 16 bases lying between them. Germline assignment: CDR1 SGHDN and CDR2 FVKESK. The CDR3 covers 17 residues. CDR3 bases: TGTGCCAGCAGCCAAGATCAGGTGGATACGAGTACCGGGGAGCTGTTTTTT. Its translation: CASSQDQVDTSTGELFF. The variable domain in full, completed from reference TRBV14 and TRBJ2-2, reads EAGVTQFPSHSVIEKGQTVTLRCDPISGHDNLYWYRRVMGKEIKFLLHFVKESKQDESGMPNNRFLAERTGGTYSTLKVQPAELEDSGVYFCASSQDQVDTSTGELFFGEGSRLTVL.